This T cell receptor (beta chain) originates from a study of T cells in Graves' hyperthyroidism and ophthalmopathy. The study excluded patients with uncontrolled infection, other autoimmune disease, pregnancy or lactation. The diagnoses drew upon clinical symptoms, serum thyroxine and TRAb, thyroid ultrasound and orbital computed tomography. Study conclusions and caveats: Ophthalmopathy cases were set apart from stable hyperthyroidism by a 13 V-J model. Most expanded thyroid clonotypes above 0.001 also appeared in blood.

The CDR3 has 14 amino acids. In germline, CDR1 is LNHNV, CDR2 YYDKDF (reference sequence). V gave up 4 bases and J gave up 7 bases, with 16 bases separating them. Using RNA transcripts as the source, TCR beta CDR3 regions were amplified. First-round RT-PCR of the TCR CDR3 relied on the HTBI primer set. TCRdb called the multiplex PCR reads again in MiXCR, with one record for every CDR3 protein. The sample consists of more than 500,000 distinct CDR3 sequences, approximately 48% of them appearing once. This clonotype has ten or more counts. Its antigen is currently unknown. Source material: peripheral blood or thyroid tissue (not recorded which). The rearrangement uses TRBV15 and TRBJ1-2; D is possibly TRBD1 (6 bases). The TCR comes from an adult woman with Graves' disease, either hyperthyroidism or ophthalmopathy (not recorded which). CDR3 DNA sequence: TGTGCCACCAGCAAGGACAGCCTCCTTGGTGGCTACACCTTC. It translates to CATSKDSLLGGYTF. Drawing the rest from reference TRBV15 and TRBJ1-2, the complete variable domain is DAMVIQNPRYQVTQFGKPVTLSCSQTLNHNVMYWYQQKSSQAPKLLFHYYDKDFNNEADTPDNFQSRRPNTSFCFLDIRSPGLGDTAMYLCATSKDSLLGGYTFGSGTRLTVV.